These T cell receptor beta chains were read from a single sample in a study of T-cell reconstitution after alpha-beta-depleted transplantation in children. TCRdb called the PCR reads again in MiXCR, with one record for every CDR3 protein. The table has approximately 500,000 distinct CDR3 sequences, around 27% seen once. Sequenced material: PBMCs, taken before TCRalphabeta/CD19-depleted stem cell transplant. The origin of the receptors is a boy under two years old with Wiskott-Aldrich syndrome, due to receive a stem cell transplant. Both conserved end residues are part of each CDR3. Each record gives: clone size, J gene, V gene, CDR3 protein. Expanded clones are given a class, and other clones once, few, many or no size at all.

clone size: few; J gene: TRBJ2-7; V gene: TRBV28; CDR3 protein: CASRPGQISYEQYF
clone size: NA; J gene: TRBJ2-5; V gene: TRBV5-1; CDR3 protein: CASSLAGYGETQYF
clone size: NA; J gene: TRBJ1-2; V gene: TRBV6-6; CDR3 protein: CASSSPGEGYTF
clone size: NA; J gene: TRBJ2-3; V gene: TRBV5-1; CDR3 protein: CASSFGLAGVDTQYF
clone size: few; J gene: TRBJ2-1; V gene: TRBV7-8; CDR3 protein: CASSTGTANSYNEQFF
clone size: NA; J gene: TRBJ1-2; V gene: TRBV20-1; CDR3 protein: CSARTEGLFINYGYTF
clone size: few; J gene: TRBJ1-2; V gene: TRBV29-1; CDR3 protein: CSVAGTGGYGYTF
clone size: NA; J gene: TRBJ2-1; V gene: TRBV5-1; CDR3 protein: CASSPSGGDEQFF
clone size: NA; J gene: TRBJ1-2; V gene: TRBV20-1; CDR3 protein: CSAVGIDPGYTF
clone size: NA; J gene: TRBJ1-1; V gene: TRBV6-1; CDR3 protein: CASSESGAGGAFF
clone size: few; J gene: TRBJ2-3; V gene: TRBV20-1; CDR3 protein: CSATTSGRKSTDTQYF
clone size: NA; J gene: TRBJ2-3; V gene: TRBV14; CDR3 protein: CASSQIKEAGAYF
clone size: NA; J gene: TRBJ2-1; V gene: TRBV7-2; CDR3 protein: CASSLAAVNEQFF
clone size: NA; J gene: TRBJ2-7; V gene: TRBV5-1; CDR3 protein: CASSSTGGFGYEQYF
clone size: NA; J gene: TRBJ2-3; V gene: TRBV20-1; CDR3 protein: CSVNLRDRGNTQYF
clone size: NA; J gene: TRBJ1-5; V gene: TRBV20-1; CDR3 protein: CSAVPGTSFPQHF
clone size: NA; J gene: TRBJ2-1; V gene: TRBV3-1; CDR3 protein: CASSQPGRYNEQFF
clone size: NA; J gene: TRBJ2-3; V gene: TRBV5-1; CDR3 protein: CASSRGGRDSHTDTQYF
clone size: NA; J gene: TRBJ2-3; V gene: TRBV5-1; CDR3 protein: CASSTLAGGPTDTQYF
clone size: NA; J gene: TRBJ2-1; V gene: TRBV12-3/TRBV12-4; CDR3 protein: CASSRSPQSPEQFF
clone size: once; J gene: TRBJ2-7; V gene: TRBV7-8; CDR3 protein: CASSSSPGTSSYEQYF
clone size: NA; J gene: TRBJ2-2; V gene: TRBV6-1; CDR3 protein: CASSTTSGRITGEPFF
clone size: few; J gene: TRBJ1-1; V gene: TRBV6-5; CDR3 protein: CASTNRGTEAFF
clone size: NA; J gene: TRBJ2-5; V gene: TRBV15; CDR3 protein: CATSRDQGTGTETQYF
clone size: few; J gene: TRBJ1-3; V gene: TRBV4-1; CDR3 protein: CASSQDWDHSGNTIYF
clone size: NA; J gene: TRBJ2-6; V gene: TRBV12-3/TRBV12-4; CDR3 protein: CASSWVFGANGLTF
clone size: NA; J gene: TRBJ2-7; V gene: TRBV5-5; CDR3 protein: CASSFTLDRRYEQYF
clone size: few; J gene: TRBJ2-1; V gene: TRBV20-1; CDR3 protein: CSAIRTSGDNEQFF
clone size: NA; J gene: TRBJ1-1; V gene: TRBV20-1; CDR3 protein: CSARDPGRHTEAFF
clone size: NA; J gene: TRBJ1-4; V gene: TRBV28; CDR3 protein: CASSTSYRVIDEKLFF
clone size: few; J gene: TRBJ2-2; V gene: TRBV19; CDR3 protein: CASSALGGAGELFF
clone size: NA; J gene: TRBJ1-1; V gene: TRBV5-1; CDR3 protein: CASSTNTGGGNTEAFF
clone size: once; J gene: TRBJ1-3; V gene: TRBV28; CDR3 protein: CASGIRVGTGNTIYF
clone size: few; J gene: TRBJ1-2; V gene: TRBV5-1; CDR3 protein: CASSFLGGTGGNGYTF
clone size: NA; J gene: TRBJ2-2; V gene: TRBV5-8; CDR3 protein: CASSSRGNGELFF
clone size: NA; J gene: TRBJ2-5; V gene: TRBV5-6; CDR3 protein: CASSLDPIGETQYF
clone size: few; J gene: TRBJ2-5; V gene: TRBV4-1; CDR3 protein: CASSQENAGGETQYF
clone size: NA; J gene: TRBJ1-4; V gene: TRBV21-1; CDR3 protein: CASSKPTGQGKKLFF
clone size: NA; J gene: TRBJ2-1; V gene: TRBV5-1; CDR3 protein: CASSSGTSGQYNEQFF
clone size: few; J gene: TRBJ2-7; V gene: TRBV10-3; CDR3 protein: CAISEGGGQGTYEQYF
clone size: once; J gene: TRBJ2-2; V gene: TRBV3-1; CDR3 protein: CASSQNNKNTGELFF
clone size: few; J gene: TRBJ2-2; V gene: TRBV27; CDR3 protein: CASSLLGGENTGELFF
clone size: NA; J gene: TRBJ2-2; V gene: TRBV27; CDR3 protein: CASSLMGARTGELFF
clone size: NA; J gene: TRBJ2-1; V gene: TRBV5-1; CDR3 protein: CASSLGPLSGKQFF
clone size: few; J gene: TRBJ2-5; V gene: TRBV5-6; CDR3 protein: CASSRFDRGQKETQYF
clone size: NA; J gene: TRBJ2-1; V gene: TRBV9; CDR3 protein: CASSGSLGQAVNEQFF
clone size: NA; J gene: TRBJ2-5; V gene: TRBV5-1; CDR3 protein: CASSLGVKETQYF
clone size: NA; J gene: TRBJ2-5; V gene: TRBV7-2; CDR3 protein: CASSLTLAGVSETQYF
clone size: NA; J gene: TRBJ2-7; V gene: TRBV20-1; CDR3 protein: CSASGSGLDEQYF
clone size: few; J gene: TRBJ2-2; V gene: TRBV27; CDR3 protein: CASNRRNTGELFF